This TCR beta chain was found in a study of Tregs in tolerant kidney transplant recipients. The overall study: CFSE-labeled recipient PBMCs were cultured approximately 6 days with irradiated graft donor PBMCs, then FACS-sorted.

The assay was immunoSEQ multiplex PCR, and TCRdb's table has in-frame clones only and misses some. The sample gives roughly 4,000 clones, about three fifths of which show up once; roughly 4.1% is in the top ten. Overall study results and limits: Validation in larger populations is needed because few patients were studied. Biological reproducibility was not directly addressed, but technical replication error appeared minimal. Tregs expanded with activated donor B cells seemed most donor-specific.

This clone turned up a few times. The antigen is not known. The CDR3 loop spans 14 amino acids. Per the germline V gene, CDR1 is MNHEY and CDR2 is SMNVEV (reference sequence). Between the trimmed V and J ends, which lost 5 bases and 4 bases, there was a span of 14 bases. Material: CD8+ T cells from blood cultured with allogeneic cells. The chain carries TRBV27 and TRBJ1-1; D is uncertain. This receptor was taken from a human donor in good health. The CDR3 nucleotides are TGTGCCAGCAGTATAGGCCAGAGGAGCACTGAAGCTTTCTTT. Translation gives CASSIGQRSTEAFF.